Sequencing of this T cell receptor (beta chain) was carried out in a study of blood T cell repertoires in COVID-19 (dated by TCRdb to 2018 to 2020). Turning to the overall study: The collaborator samples originated in the United States, Italy and Spain and spanned the acute and convalescent phases of COVID-19. HLA class I and class II types, where available, came from metadata supplied by the sample provider rather than from assay-based typing. The material from the prospective study consisted of cDNA or gDNA derived from T cells, B-cell-depleted T cells, or PBMCs. Deeply sampled blood TCRbeta repertoires from subjects exposed to, actively infected with, or recovered from COVID-19 were included in the dataset. The samples were drawn from the first 160 participants of the ongoing ImmuneRACE study and from some 1,300 subjects provided by 6 global collaborators. The repertoires were released in a freely available public database intended as a resource for research on the immune response to SARS-CoV-2. The sample metadata nearly always contained a de-identified subject ID, COVID-19 status, age in years and sex. Study-wide conclusions, independent of this receptor: How much clinical and demographic metadata was included differed by source and by participant, and the metadata was provided uncurated.

In the prospective study, participants were roughly 18 to 100 years old, resided in 25 or so geographic areas of the United States, and were enrolled through a virtual design. Cohort assignment in the prospective study relied on participant-reported clinical history from a screening survey and a study questionnaire. Recovered participants in ImmuneRACE Cohort 3 were defined as having two consecutive negative NP/OP PCR tests, clearance from a healthcare professional, or resolution of symptoms. Mobile phlebotomists in the prospective study collected whole blood, serum and a nasopharyngeal or oropharyngeal swab from every participant. Prospective study participants could optionally give additional blood draws and questionnaires over a roughly two-month period. Prospective study blood samples were shipped either frozen or at room temperature before DNA extraction. Remarks on this clone: This clone's antigen is unknown. Qualities for individual bases were not recorded, and no much larger clone is one base off.

TCRbeta CDR3 regions were amplified from genomic DNA using the immunoSEQ Assay, a bias-controlled multiplex PCR. The study's own analysis went as follows. The number of nucleated cells in each sample was estimated by amplification of reference gene primers within the assay. To quantify the absolute abundance of each unique TCRbeta CDR3 rearrangement, sequence reads were collapsed and filtered. For each sample, productive Simpson clonality was calculated as the square root of Simpson's diversity index over productive rearrangements. In TCRdb, the immuneACCESS table is reduced to in-frame sequences with V and J assigned. These tables do not hold every clone; where another copy was compared, an unresolved V gene accounts for under half, and the others remain unexplained. Clonal size and the V and J genes are those of that table, whereas D and trimming came from the DNA. This sample lists a few hundred thousand clones; roughly four fifths were detected once. Of the sample, approximately 9.2% falls within the top ten clones.

The TCR comes from a middle-aged man who had recovered from COVID-19. The sample comprised PBMCs or T cells enriched from blood (not recorded which).

The base sequence is TGTGCCAGCTCACAGGGGCCCCAAGAGACCCAGTACTTC. Its protein reads: CASSQGPQETQYF. This receptor chain uses TRBV18 and TRBJ2-5; the D region possibly corresponds to TRBD1 (5 bases align). Cut back by 4 bases and 1 base, the V and J ends lie 7 bases apart. Per the germline V gene, KGHSH is the CDR1 and LQKENI is the CDR2. The CDR3 covers 13 residues, taking in both the cysteine and the phenylalanine. Kept here is only the CDR3 DNA, which spans 39 bases and is read in frame from base 1.